This entry concerns a single T cell receptor beta chain. Antigen: not known. The record originates from a study of cytomegalovirus exposure and HLA in healthy donors. Study background: A later analysis reported the same platform for the 90 to 150 validation repertoires and the roughly 700 first-cohort repertoires.

General study points: A subsequent analysis found that TCR clusters from the first cohort also tended to co-occur in the 120 or so validation repertoires, with about 94% of cluster scores above 0. The authors listed approximately 160 TCR beta chains as cytomegalovirus-associated.

Clones were sequenced by immunoSEQ multiplex PCR, and TCRdb holds only the in-frame ones, with some missing. The sample holds some 45,000 clones, roughly 94% seen once. CDR1 is MNHNS and CDR2 is SASEGT in the germline V gene. The V gene end was trimmed by 2 bases and the J gene end by 2 bases; junction bases not matched to a gene: 10. The CDR3 has 19 residues. The sequence derives from a woman between 18 and 30 years old in good health and CMV-seropositive. V and J are TRBV6-1 and TRBJ2-7; TRBD2 aligns across 15 bases. The sequencing sample was made of PBMCs. CDR3 nucleotides: TGTGCCAGCAGTGAACTTGGACACGGACTAGCGGGAGGGACCTACGAGCAGTACTTC. Encoded protein: CASSELGHGLAGGTYEQYF.